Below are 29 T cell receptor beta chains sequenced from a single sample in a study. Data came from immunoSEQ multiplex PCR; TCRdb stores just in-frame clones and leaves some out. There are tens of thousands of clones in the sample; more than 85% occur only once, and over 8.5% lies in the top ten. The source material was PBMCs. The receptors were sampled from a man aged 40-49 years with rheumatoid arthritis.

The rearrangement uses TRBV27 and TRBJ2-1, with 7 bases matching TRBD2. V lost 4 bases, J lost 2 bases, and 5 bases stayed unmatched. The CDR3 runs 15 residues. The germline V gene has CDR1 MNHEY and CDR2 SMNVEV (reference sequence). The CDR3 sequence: CASSSLAVPYNEQFF. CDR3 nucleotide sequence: TGTGCCAGCAGTTCCCTAGCGGTTCCCTACAATGAGCAGTTCTTC.

The CDR3: CASSKEGGARRVFYGYTF. The CDR3 DNA reads TGTGCCAGCAGCAAGGAAGGGGGGGCCCGGCGAGTGTTCTATGGCTACACCTTC. The chain employs TRBV9 and TRBJ1-2; perhaps TRBD1 as D (6 bases). V was shortened by 4 bases and J by 4 bases, with 26 bases between the two germline ends. CDR1 and CDR2 from the germline V gene are SGDLS and YYNGEE. The CDR3 spans 18 residues.

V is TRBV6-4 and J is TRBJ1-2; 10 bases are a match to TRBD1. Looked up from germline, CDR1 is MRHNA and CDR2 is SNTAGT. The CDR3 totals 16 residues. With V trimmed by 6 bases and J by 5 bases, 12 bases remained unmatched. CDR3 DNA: TGTGCCAGCAGCATCACAAGACCGGGACAGGGGTATGGCTACACCTTC. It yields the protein CASSITRPGQGYGYTF.

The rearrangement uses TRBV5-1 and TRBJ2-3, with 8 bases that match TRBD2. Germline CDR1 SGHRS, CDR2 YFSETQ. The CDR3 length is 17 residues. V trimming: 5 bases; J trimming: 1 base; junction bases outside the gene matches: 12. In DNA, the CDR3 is TGCGCCAGCAGGCTCGGCGGGGGGAACGTGGGCACAGATACGCAGTATTTT. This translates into CASRLGGGNVGTDTQYF.

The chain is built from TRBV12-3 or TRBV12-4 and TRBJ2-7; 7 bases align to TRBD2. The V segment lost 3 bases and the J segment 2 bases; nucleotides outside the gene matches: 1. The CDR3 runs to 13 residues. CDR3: CASSFAGAYEQYF. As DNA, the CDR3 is TGTGCCAGCAGTTTCGCGGGAGCCTACGAGCAGTACTTC.

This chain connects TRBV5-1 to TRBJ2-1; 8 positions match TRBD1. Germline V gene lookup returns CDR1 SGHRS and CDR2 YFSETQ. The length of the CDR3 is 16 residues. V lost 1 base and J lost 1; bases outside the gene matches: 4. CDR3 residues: CASSLRQGASYNEQFF. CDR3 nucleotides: TGCGCCAGCAGCTTGCGGCAGGGGGCGTCCTACAATGAGCAGTTCTTC.

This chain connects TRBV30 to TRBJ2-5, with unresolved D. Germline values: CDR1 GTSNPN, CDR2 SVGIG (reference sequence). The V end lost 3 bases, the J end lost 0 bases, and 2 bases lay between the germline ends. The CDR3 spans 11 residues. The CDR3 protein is CAWRYQETQYF. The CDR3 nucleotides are TGTGCCTGGAGGTACCAAGAGACCCAGTACTTC.

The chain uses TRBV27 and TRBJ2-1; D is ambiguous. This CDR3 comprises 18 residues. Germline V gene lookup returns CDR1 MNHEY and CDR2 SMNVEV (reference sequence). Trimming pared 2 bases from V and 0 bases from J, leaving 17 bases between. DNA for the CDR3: TGTGCCAGCAGTTTACTACAGCCCCATTCCGTCTCCTACAATGAGCAGTTCTTC. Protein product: CASSLLQPHSVSYNEQFF.

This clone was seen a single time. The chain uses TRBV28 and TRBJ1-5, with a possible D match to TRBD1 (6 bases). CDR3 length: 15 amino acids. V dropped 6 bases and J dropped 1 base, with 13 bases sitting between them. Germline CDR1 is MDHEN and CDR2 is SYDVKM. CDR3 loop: CASSRADRSNQPQHF. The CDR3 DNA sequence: TGTGCCAGCAGCCGAGCTGACAGGAGCAATCAGCCCCAGCATTTT.

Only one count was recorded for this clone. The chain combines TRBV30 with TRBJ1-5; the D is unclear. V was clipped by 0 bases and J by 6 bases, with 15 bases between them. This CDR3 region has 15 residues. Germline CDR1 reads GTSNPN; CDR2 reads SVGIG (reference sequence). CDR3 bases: TGTGCCTGGAGTGTACTGAAGGCAGCGAGTCAGCCCCAGCATTTT. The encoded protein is CAWSVLKAASQPQHF.

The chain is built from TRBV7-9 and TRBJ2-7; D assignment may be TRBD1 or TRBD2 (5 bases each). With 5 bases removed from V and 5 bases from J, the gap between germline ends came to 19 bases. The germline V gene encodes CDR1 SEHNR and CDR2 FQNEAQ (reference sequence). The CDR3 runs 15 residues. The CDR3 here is CASSPWGSLYDEQYF. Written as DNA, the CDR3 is TGTGCCAGCAGCCCCTGGGGGTCTCTCTACGACGAGCAGTACTTC.

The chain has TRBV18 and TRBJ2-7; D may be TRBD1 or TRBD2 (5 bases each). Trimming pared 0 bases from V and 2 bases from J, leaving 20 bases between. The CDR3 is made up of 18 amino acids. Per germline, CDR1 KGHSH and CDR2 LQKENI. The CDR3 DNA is TGTGCCAGCTCACCACCGTCACTAGTAGGGACGGGAACCTACGAGCAGTACTTC. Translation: CASSPPSLVGTGTYEQYF.

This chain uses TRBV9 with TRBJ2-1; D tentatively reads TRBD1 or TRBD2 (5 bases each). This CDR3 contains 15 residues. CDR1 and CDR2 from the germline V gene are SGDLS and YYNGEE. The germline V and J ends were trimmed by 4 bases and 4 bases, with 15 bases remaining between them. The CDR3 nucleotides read TGTGCCAGCAGCCTATGGGACGGGACGTACAATGAGCAGTTCTTC. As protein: CASSLWDGTYNEQFF.

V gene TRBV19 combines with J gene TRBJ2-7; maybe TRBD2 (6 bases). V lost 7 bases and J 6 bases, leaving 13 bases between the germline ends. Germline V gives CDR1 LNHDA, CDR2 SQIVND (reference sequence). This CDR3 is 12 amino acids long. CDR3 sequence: CASTAGRSEQYF. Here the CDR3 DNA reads TGTGCCAGTACAGCGGGCCGATCCGAGCAGTACTTC.

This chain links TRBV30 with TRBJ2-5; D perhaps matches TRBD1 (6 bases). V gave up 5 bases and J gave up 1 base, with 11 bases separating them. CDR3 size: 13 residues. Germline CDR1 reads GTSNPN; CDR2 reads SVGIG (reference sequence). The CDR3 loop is CAWSGDPQETQYF. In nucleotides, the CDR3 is TGTGCCTGGTCAGGGGACCCCCAAGAGACCCAGTACTTC.

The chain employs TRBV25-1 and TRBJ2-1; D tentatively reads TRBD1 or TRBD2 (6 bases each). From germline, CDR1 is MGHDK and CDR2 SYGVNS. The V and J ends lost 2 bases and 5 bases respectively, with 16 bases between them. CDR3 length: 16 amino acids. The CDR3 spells CASSERGTPGHNEQFF. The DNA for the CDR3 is TGTGCCAGCAGTGAAAGGGGGACTCCCGGGCACAATGAGCAGTTCTTC.

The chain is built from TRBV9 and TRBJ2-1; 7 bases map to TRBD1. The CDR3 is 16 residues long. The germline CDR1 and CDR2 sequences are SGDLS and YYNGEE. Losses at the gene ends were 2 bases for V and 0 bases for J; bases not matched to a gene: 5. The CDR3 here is CASSVTRDSSYNEQFF. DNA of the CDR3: TGTGCCAGCAGCGTCACTCGGGACAGCTCCTACAATGAGCAGTTCTTC.

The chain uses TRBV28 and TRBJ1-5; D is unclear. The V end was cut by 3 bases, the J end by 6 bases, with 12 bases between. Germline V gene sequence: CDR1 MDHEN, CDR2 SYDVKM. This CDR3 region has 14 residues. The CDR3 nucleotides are TGTGCCAGCAGTTTCTTGGGGTTGGGTCAGCCCCAGCATTTT. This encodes CASSFLGLGQPQHF.

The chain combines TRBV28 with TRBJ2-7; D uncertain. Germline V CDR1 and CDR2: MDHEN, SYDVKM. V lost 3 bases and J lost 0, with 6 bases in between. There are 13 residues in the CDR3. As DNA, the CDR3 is TGTGCCAGCAGTTTTGGAAGCTCCTACGAGCAGTACTTC. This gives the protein CASSFGSSYEQYF.

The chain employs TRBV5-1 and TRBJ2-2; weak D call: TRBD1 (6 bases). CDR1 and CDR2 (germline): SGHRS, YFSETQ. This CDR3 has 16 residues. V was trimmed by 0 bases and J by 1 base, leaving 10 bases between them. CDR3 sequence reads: CASSLAAQGNTGELFF. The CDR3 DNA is TGCGCCAGCAGCTTGGCCGCACAGGGGAACACCGGGGAGCTGTTTTTT.

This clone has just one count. CDR3 sequence reads: CASSRTGIDGYTF. CDR3 in DNA: TGCGCCAGCAGCCGGACAGGCATCGATGGCTACACCTTC. The V call is TRBV4-1, the J call TRBJ1-2; 7 nucleotides agree with TRBD1. CDR1 and CDR2 (germline): MGHRA, YSYEKL. V was pared by 4 bases and J by 6 bases, with 5 bases of the junction left unmatched. This CDR3 comprises 13 residues.

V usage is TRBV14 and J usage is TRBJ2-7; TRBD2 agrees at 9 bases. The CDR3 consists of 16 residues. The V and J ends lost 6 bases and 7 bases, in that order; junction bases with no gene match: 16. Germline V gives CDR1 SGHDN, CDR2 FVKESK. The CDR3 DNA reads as TGTGCCAGCAGTCTCAGAGCGGGAGGAACCTCAGGGGAGCAGTACTTC. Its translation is CASSLRAGGTSGEQYF.

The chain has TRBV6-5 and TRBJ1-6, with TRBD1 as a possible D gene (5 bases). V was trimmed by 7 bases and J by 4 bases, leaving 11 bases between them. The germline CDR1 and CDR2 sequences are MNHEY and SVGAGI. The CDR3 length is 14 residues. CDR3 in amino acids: CASTFGGYNSPLHF. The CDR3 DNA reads TGTGCCAGCACCTTCGGGGGGTATAATTCACCCCTCCACTTT.

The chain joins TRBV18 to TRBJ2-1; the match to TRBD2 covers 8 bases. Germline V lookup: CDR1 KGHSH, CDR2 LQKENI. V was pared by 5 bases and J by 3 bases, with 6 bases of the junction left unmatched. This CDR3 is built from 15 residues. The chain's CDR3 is CASSTIAGFYNEQFF. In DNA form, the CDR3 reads TGTGCCAGCTCAACGATAGCGGGGTTCTACAATGAGCAGTTCTTC. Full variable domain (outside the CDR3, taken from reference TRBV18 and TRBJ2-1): NAGVMQNPRHLVRRRGQEARLRCSPMKGHSHVYWYRQLPEEGLKFMVYLQKENIIDESGMPKERFSAEFPKEGPSILRIQQVVRGDSAAYFCASSTIAGFYNEQFFGPGTRLTVL.

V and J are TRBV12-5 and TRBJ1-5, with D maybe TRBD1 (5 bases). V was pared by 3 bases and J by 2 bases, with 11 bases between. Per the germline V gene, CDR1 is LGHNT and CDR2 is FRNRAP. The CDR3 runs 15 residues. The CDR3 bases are TGTGCTAGTGGTTTCGGGGGTATGGGCAATCAGCCCCAGCATTTT. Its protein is CASGFGGMGNQPQHF.

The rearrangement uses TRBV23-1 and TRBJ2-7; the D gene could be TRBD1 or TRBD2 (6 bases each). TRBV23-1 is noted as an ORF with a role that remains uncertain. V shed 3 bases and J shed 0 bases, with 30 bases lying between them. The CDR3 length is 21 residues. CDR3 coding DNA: TGCGCCAGCAGTCACCCGGCCCGGGAGTACATACAGGGCATGAGCTCCTACGAGCAGTACTTC. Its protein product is CASSHPAREYIQGMSSYEQYF.

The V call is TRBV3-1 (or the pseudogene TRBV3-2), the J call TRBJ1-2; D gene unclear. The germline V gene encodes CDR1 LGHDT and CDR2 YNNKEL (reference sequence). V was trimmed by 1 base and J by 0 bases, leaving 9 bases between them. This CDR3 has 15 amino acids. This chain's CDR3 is CASSQGPSANYGYTF. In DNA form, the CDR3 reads TGTGCCAGCAGCCAAGGCCCCTCGGCTAACTATGGCTACACCTTC.

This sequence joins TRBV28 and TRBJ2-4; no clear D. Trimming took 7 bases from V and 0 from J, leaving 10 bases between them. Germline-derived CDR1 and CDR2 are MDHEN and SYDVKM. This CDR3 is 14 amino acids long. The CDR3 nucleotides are TGTGCCAGCACGCCGACGGTAGCCAAAAACATTCAGTACTTC. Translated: CASTPTVAKNIQYF.

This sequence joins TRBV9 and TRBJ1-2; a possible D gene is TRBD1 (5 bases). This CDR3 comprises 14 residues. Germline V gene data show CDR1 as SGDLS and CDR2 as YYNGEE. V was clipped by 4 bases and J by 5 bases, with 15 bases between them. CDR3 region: CASSPPGRPYGYTF. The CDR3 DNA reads TGTGCCAGCAGCCCCCCGGGACGTCCTTATGGCTACACCTTC.